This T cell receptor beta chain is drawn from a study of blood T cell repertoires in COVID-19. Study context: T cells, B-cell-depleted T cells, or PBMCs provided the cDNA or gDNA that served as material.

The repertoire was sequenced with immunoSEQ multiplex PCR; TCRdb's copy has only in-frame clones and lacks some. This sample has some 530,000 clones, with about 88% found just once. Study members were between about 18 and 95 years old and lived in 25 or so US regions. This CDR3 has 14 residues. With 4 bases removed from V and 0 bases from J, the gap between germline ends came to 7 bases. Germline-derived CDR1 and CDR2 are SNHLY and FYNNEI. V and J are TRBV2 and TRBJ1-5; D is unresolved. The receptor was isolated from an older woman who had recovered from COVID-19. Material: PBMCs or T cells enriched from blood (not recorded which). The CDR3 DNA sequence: TGTGCCAGCAGTGCGGGATCTAGCAATCAGCCCCAGCATTTT. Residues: CASSAGSSNQPQHF.